These T cell receptor beta chains were read from a single sample in a study of T cell repertoires in cytomegalovirus infection. TCRdb reprocessed the reads with MiXCR, giving one entry per CDR3 protein. The data contain more than 650,000 distinct CDR3 sequences, roughly a third of them singletons. Sequencing used PBMCs. The source is a human donor in good health (CMV status not recorded). Some clones in this sample may be carry-over from other donors' samples. CDR3s include the opening cysteine and the closing phenylalanine or tryptophan. D genes are given only for firm matches. The size of a clone is reported for some rows only, either as once, few or many, or as a class for expanded clones.

D gene	J gene	clone size	V gene	CDR3 DNA	CDR3 protein
NA	TRBJ2-3	NA	TRBV9	TGTGCCAGCAGCATCCACGATACGCAGTATTTT	CASSIHDTQYF
NA	TRBJ1-2	NA	TRBV2	TGTGCCAGCAGTAGGCCGGGCGGTGCTAACTATGGCTACACCTTC	CASSRPGGANYGYTF
TRBD1	TRBJ1-6	NA	TRBV12-3/TRBV12-4	TGTGCCAGCAGTCCCCACTTGGACAGGGAAGGTCCACCCCTCCACTTT	CASSPHLDREGPPLHF
NA	TRBJ2-1	NA	TRBV10-3	TGTGCCATCAGTGAAGCCCCAGGGAGTTATGAGCAGTTCTTC	CAISEAPGSYEQFF
NA	TRBJ2-7	few	TRBV6-5	TGTGCCAGCAGTTACGCGGCCCCCTACCATGGCGAGCAGTACTTC	CASSYAAPYHGEQYF
NA	TRBJ2-1	NA	TRBV10-3	TGTGCCATCAGTGAGTCCGGAGGCTCCTACAATGAGCAGTTCTTC	CAISESGGSYNEQFF
NA	TRBJ1-1	few	TRBV19	TGTGCCAGTAGTATCACCCCCCATGAAGCTTTCTTT	CASSITPHEAFF
TRBD1	TRBJ2-5	few	TRBV28	TGTGCCAGCAGTCCTCGAGGGGGCCCGGAGACCCAGTACTTC	CASSPRGGPETQYF
NA	TRBJ1-2	NA	TRBV12-3/TRBV12-4	TGTGCCAGCAGTTTAGGACCCCCAGGTTCTAGTGGCTACACCTTC	CASSLGPPGSSGYTF
NA	TRBJ1-4	few	TRBV5-6	TGTGCCAGCAGCCCCCCCGACAGCGAAAAACTGTTTTTT	CASSPPDSEKLFF
NA	TRBJ2-5	NA	TRBV19	TGTGCCAGTAGTATATCTGGAGCGGATCAAGAGACCCAGTACTTC	CASSISGADQETQYF
NA	TRBJ2-5	few	TRBV7-9	TGTGCCAGCAGCTTAACGCCCACGGAGACCCAGTACTTC	CASSLTPTETQYF
NA	TRBJ2-7	many	TRBV6-1	TGTGCCAGCAGTGCAAGGGGGATCTACGAGCAGTACTTC	CASSARGIYEQYF
NA	TRBJ2-7	many	TRBV6-2/TRBV6-3	TGTGCCAGCAGTTACGACTTGAATTACTACGAGCAGTACTTC	CASSYDLNYYEQYF
NA	TRBJ2-2	few	TRBV2	TGTGCCAGCAGGGTGGACCGCCTGGTTACGAACACCGGGGAGCTGTTTTTT	CASRVDRLVTNTGELFF
NA	TRBJ2-5	NA	TRBV12-3/TRBV12-4	TGTGCCAGCAGTTCCAGGGTGTACGAGACCCAGTACTTC	CASSSRVYETQYF
NA	TRBJ2-5	NA	TRBV2	TGTGCCAGCAGTGGTGGCAGGGGAAAAAAAGAGACCCAGTACTTC	CASSGGRGKKETQYF
NA	TRBJ2-1	NA	TRBV29-1	TGCAGCGTTTCCGGGGTCCGGAATGAGCAGTTCTTC	CSVSGVRNEQFF
NA	TRBJ1-3	few	TRBV11-1	TGTGCCAGCAGCAACGGGGCAGACACCATATATTTT	CASSNGADTIYF
NA	TRBJ1-5	NA	TRBV28	TGTGCCAGCAGTTTATCTGTCAGAAACCAGCCCCAGCATTTT	CASSLSVRNQPQHF
TRBD2	TRBJ2-1	NA	TRBV24-1	TGTGCCACGGCCATAGCGGGAGGACCCTACAATGAGCAGTTCTTC	CATAIAGGPYNEQFF
NA	TRBJ1-2	NA	TRBV4-1	TGCGCCAGCAGCCAAGAACAGCAGGTTACTAACTATGGCTACACCTTC	CASSQEQQVTNYGYTF
NA	TRBJ2-1	NA	TRBV7-2	TGTGCCAGCAGCCCAGTCGTAGCGAGCAATGAGCAGTTCTTC	CASSPVVASNEQFF
NA	TRBJ1-5	NA	TRBV27	TGTGCCAGCAGTAGGGCAGGGCCACATCAGCCCCAGCATTTT	CASSRAGPHQPQHF
NA	TRBJ1-1	NA	TRBV30	TGTGCCTGGATCATGGGGATGTTAGGTGGCACTGAAGCTTTCTTT	CAWIMGMLGGTEAFF
TRBD1	TRBJ2-5	many	TRBV7-6	TGTGCCAGCAGCTCGACACCGGGACAGGGGGCCGGGACCCAGTACTTC	CASSSTPGQGAGTQYF
NA	TRBJ1-5	NA	TRBV28	TGTGCCAGCACTCCCGTCGCGGGTCAGCCCCAGCATTTT	CASTPVAGQPQHF
NA	TRBJ1-4	few	TRBV15	TGTGCCACCAGCGTGGCCAGGGCCAGCGAAAAACTGTTTTTT	CATSVARASEKLFF
TRBD1	TRBJ2-1	few	TRBV12-5	TGTGCTAGTGGTTTGGGAAACAGGGGTGATGAGCAGTTCTTC	CASGLGNRGDEQFF
NA	TRBJ1-1	NA	TRBV28	TGTGCCAGCAGTTTAGTCGTTACACGCGTCCCTACTGAAGCTTTCTTT	CASSLVVTRVPTEAFF
TRBD1	TRBJ2-1	NA	TRBV29-1	TGCAGCGCCTACAGGGGAATGAGGAATGAGCAGTTCTTC	CSAYRGMRNEQFF
NA	TRBJ1-1	NA	TRBV7-9	TGTGCCAGCAGCCCAATGGGCGCAGGGGCTGAAGCTTTATTT	CASSPMGAGAEALF
TRBD2	TRBJ2-2	NA	TRBV5-1	TGCGCCAGCAGCTCACACCCGGGACTAGAAAGGGAGCTGTTTTTT	CASSSHPGLERELFF
NA	TRBJ2-3	few	TRBV4-1	TGCGCCAGCAGCGTCCTCCAGGGTACAAGAGATACGCAGTATTTT	CASSVLQGTRDTQYF
NA	TRBJ1-2	NA	TRBV27	TGTGCCAGCAGTTTCCTACAGGGAGGAGGCGGCTACACCTTC	CASSFLQGGGGYTF
NA	TRBJ1-1	few	TRBV7-9	TGTGCCAGCAGCCGAACAGGCATGAACACTGAAGCTTTCTTT	CASSRTGMNTEAFF
TRBD1	TRBJ1-5	NA	TRBV20-1	TGCAGTGCTAGAGAGGGACAGGCCCCCGGGCAGCCCCAGCATTTT	CSAREGQAPGQPQHF
NA	TRBJ1-1	many	TRBV12-3/TRBV12-4	TGTGCCAGCAGTAAGAGATCGAACACTGAAGCTTTCTTT	CASSKRSNTEAFF
TRBD1	TRBJ1-5	NA	TRBV19	TGTGCCAGTAGTATCTGGGACAGGGAAAATCAGCCCCAGCATTTT	CASSIWDRENQPQHF
NA	TRBJ1-6	NA	TRBV19	TGTGCCAGTAGCCTACCGGGAGCGCCTCATTCACCCCTCCACTTT	CASSLPGAPHSPLHF
TRBD2	TRBJ2-1	NA	TRBV11-2	TGTGCCAGCAGCCCCATCCCAAGCGGGAGGGTCGGGAATGAGCAGTTCTTC	CASSPIPSGRVGNEQFF